The present entry profiles one TCR beta chain with its context. As yet, its antigen is unknown. This specimen comes from a study of shared clonotypes between healthy human individuals. Findings of the study overall: Estimated richness was generally greater in naive than memory subsets.

Study donors comprised healthy, HIV-negative adults devoid of recent acute infection or vaccination. The data were produced by immunoSEQ multiplex PCR, yet TCRdb's version contains in-frame clones alone and is incomplete. Among 2 million to 2.5 million clones, 93% were seen once, and the ten largest hold roughly 0.36%. The sequence came from a man aged 18-30 years in good health. Some clones in this sample may be carry-over from other donors' samples. Sequencing was carried out using naive CD4+ T cells from PBMCs. As to subset: CD45RA+ positively selected.

The CDR3 is CASSLQGWANTEAFF. CDR3 nucleotide sequence: TGTGCCAGCAGCTTACAGGGATGGGCGAACACTGAAGCTTTCTTT. V and J are TRBV5-5 and TRBJ1-1; D is possibly TRBD1 (6 bases). The V gene lost 2 bases and the J gene lost 1 base, with 12 bases spanning the gap. The CDR3 runs to 15 residues. CDR1 and CDR2 from the germline V gene are SGHKS and YYEKEE (reference sequence).